A single sample gave rise to the 2 T cell receptor beta chains below, sequenced in a study of cytomegalovirus exposure and HLA in healthy donors. Clones were read by immunoSEQ multiplex PCR, and TCRdb kept only the in-frame ones, dropping some. The repertoire has a few hundred thousand clones, around 90% of them found once; the top ten carry around 0.88%. The sample consisted of PBMCs. The origin of the receptors is a man younger than 40 in good health and CMV-seronegative.

V usage is TRBV19 and J usage is TRBJ1-5; 7 bases align to TRBD1. V trimming: 6 bases; J trimming: 0 bases; junction bases outside the gene matches: 5. The CDR3 consists of 15 residues. Germline CDR1 is LNHDA and CDR2 is SQIVND (reference sequence). In DNA, the CDR3 is TGTGCCAGTAGCACGACAGGGTATAGCAATCAGCCCCAGCATTTT. This translates into CASSTTGYSNQPQHF.

This chain uses TRBV15 with TRBJ1-4, with TRBD1 matching over 10 bases. J lost 7 bases, V lost 4 bases, and 6 bases had no gene match. Germline V gives CDR1 LNHNV, CDR2 YYDKDF (reference sequence). CDR3 length equals 15 residues. CDR3 residues: CATSIDRGQGEKLFF. The CDR3, as DNA: TGTGCCACCAGCATAGACAGGGGGCAGGGTGAAAAACTGTTTTTT.